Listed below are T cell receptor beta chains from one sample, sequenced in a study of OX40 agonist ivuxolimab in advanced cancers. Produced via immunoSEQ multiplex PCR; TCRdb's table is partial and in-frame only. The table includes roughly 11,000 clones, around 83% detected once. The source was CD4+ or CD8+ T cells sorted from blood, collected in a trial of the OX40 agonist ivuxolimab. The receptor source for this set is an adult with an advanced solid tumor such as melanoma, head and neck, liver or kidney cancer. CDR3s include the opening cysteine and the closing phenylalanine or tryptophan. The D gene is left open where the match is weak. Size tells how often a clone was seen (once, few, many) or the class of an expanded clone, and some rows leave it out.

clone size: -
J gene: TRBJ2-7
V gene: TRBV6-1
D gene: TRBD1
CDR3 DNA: TGTGCCAGCAGTGAATTAGGCTGGGACAGGGGGCAGGACGAGCAGTACTTC
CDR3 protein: CASSELGWDRGQDEQYF

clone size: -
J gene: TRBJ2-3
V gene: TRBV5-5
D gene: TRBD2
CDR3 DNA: TGTGCCAGCAGCTTAAGCGGGGGCACAGATACGCAGTATTTT
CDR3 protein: CASSLSGGTDTQYF

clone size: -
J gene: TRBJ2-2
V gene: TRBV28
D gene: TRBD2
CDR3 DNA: TGTGCCAGCAGTATTGGGATAGCGGGGAACACCGGGGAGCTGTTTTTT
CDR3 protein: CASSIGIAGNTGELFF

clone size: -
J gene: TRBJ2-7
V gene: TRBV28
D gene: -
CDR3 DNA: TGTGCCGCGGGGACAGAATCCTACGAGCAGTACTTC
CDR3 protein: CAAGTESYEQYF

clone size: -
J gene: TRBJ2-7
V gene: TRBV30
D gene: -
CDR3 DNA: TGTGCCTGGAGTGTCTTGTTACCACCCTACGAGCAGTACTTC
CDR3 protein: CAWSVLLPPYEQYF

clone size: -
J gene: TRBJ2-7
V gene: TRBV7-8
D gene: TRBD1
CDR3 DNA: TGTGCCAGCAGCGGAGGGACAGGGGGCTCAAACGAGCAGTACTTC
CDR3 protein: CASSGGTGGSNEQYF

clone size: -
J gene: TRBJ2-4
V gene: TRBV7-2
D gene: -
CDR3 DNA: TGTGCCAGCAGCTTAGCGCGGGACTCGAGCATTCAGTACTTC
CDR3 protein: CASSLARDSSIQYF

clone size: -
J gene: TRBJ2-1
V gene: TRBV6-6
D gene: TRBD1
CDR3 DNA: TGTGCCAGCAGTGCTCAGGGGGACCACCTGGATGAGCAGTTCTTC
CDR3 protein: CASSAQGDHLDEQFF

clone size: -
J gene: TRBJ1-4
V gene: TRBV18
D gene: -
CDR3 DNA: TGTGCCAGCTCACCACCGGTACGCGAGCGCGAAAAACTGTTTTTT
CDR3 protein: CASSPPVREREKLFF

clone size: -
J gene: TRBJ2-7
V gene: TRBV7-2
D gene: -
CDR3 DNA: TGTGCCAGCAGCCTTGGGACATCCAACGAGCAGTACTTC
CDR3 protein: CASSLGTSNEQYF

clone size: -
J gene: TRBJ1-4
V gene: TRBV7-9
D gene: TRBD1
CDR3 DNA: TGTGCCAGCAGCAGCCAGGACAGGGGAACTAATGAAAAACTGTTTTTT
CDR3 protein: CASSSQDRGTNEKLFF

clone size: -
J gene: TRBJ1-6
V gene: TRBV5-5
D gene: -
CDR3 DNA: TGTGCCAGCAGCGTTGGGGGCCTTAATTCACCCCTCCACTTT
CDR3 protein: CASSVGGLNSPLHF

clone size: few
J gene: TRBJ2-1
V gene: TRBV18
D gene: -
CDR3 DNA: TGTGCCAGCTCACCACCGATGGGGGACGAGCAGTTCTTC
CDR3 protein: CASSPPMGDEQFF

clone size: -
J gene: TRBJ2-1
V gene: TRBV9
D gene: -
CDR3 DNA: TGTGCCAGCAGCGCCGGGCCGGGCGATGAGCAGTTCTTC
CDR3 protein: CASSAGPGDEQFF

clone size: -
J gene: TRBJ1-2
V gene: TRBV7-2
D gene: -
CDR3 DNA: TGTGCCAGCAGCTTGGGTTACTATGGCTACACCTTC
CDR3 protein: CASSLGYYGYTF

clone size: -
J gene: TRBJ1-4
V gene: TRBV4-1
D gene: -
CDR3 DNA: TGCGCCGGCGGTGAGGAAGGGGGGGAAAAACTGTTTTTT
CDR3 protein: CAGGEEGGEKLFF

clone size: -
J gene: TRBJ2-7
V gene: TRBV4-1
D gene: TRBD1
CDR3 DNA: TGCGCCAGCAGCCTTAAGAAGGGGGCTGACTCCTACGAGCAGTACTTC
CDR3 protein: CASSLKKGADSYEQYF

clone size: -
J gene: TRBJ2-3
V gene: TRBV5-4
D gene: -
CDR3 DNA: TGTGCCAGCAGTACGGGTACCGGGGTCGTATTCACAGATACGCAGTATTTT
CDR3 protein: CASSTGTGVVFTDTQYF

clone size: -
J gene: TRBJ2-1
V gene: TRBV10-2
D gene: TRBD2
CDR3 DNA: TGCGCCAGCATTGGAGGGCTAGCGGTTAATGAGCAGTTCTTC
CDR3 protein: CASIGGLAVNEQFF

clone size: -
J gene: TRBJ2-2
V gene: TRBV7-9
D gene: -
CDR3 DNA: TGTGCCAGCAGGAATAGCGGTCATTTGGGGGAGCTGTTTTTT
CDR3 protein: CASRNSGHLGELFF

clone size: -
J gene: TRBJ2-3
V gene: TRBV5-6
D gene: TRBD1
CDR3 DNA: TGTGCCAGCAGCTTGTATGGGACAGGGGCCGGAGATACGCAGTATTTT
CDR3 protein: CASSLYGTGAGDTQYF

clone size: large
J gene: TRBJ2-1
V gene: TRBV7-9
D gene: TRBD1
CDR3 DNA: TGTGCCAGCAGCTCCCCCATCGGACAGGGTAACCGGGATGAGCAGTTCTTC
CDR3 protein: CASSSPIGQGNRDEQFF

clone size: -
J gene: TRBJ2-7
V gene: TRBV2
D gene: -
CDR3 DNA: TGTGCCAGCAGGCGGGCCCCCCACGAGCAGTACTTC
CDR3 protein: CASRRAPHEQYF

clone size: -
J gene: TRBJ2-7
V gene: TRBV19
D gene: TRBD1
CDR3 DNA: TGTGCCAGTAGTTCCGGGACAGGGAAATACGAGCAGTACTTC
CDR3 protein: CASSSGTGKYEQYF

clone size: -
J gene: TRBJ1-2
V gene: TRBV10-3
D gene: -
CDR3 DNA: TGTGCCATCAGTCCGGATTTTAACTATGGCTACACCTTC
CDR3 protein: CAISPDFNYGYTF

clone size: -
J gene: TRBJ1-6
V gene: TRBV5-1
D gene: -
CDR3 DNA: TGCGCCAGCAGCTTGGGGTTGCAGGGTAGCTCCTATAATTCACCCCTCCACTTT
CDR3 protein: CASSLGLQGSSYNSPLHF

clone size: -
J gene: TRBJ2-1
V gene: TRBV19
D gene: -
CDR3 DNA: TGTGCCAGTAGTATTGGAAGATACAATGAGCAGTTCTTC
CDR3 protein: CASSIGRYNEQFF

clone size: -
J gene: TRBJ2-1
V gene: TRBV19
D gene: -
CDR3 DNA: TGTGCCAGTAGTATCAACAGCATGGCTGAGCAGTTCTTC
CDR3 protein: CASSINSMAEQFF

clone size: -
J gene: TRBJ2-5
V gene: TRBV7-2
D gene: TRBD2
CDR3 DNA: TGTGCCAGCAGCCCAACGGGCGCGGGGGATGAGACCCAGTACTTC
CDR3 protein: CASSPTGAGDETQYF

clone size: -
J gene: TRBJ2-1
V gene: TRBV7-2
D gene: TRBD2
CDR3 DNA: TGTGCCAGCAGCTTAGATTTCGGGACTAGGACCTTCTCCTACAATGAGCAGTTCTTC
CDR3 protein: CASSLDFGTRTFSYNEQFF

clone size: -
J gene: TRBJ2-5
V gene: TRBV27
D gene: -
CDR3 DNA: TGTGCCAGCAAGGCTAGCCTCGCGGGGGAGACCCAGTACTTC
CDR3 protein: CASKASLAGETQYF

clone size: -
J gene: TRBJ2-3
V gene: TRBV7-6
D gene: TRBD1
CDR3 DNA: TGTGCCAGCAGCTTAGCCGGGGACAGGGGAACAGATACGCAGTATTTT
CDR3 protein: CASSLAGDRGTDTQYF

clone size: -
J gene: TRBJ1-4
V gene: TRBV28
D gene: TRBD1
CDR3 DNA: TGTGCCAGCAGTTCCCCCGGGACAGTGGATGAAAAACTGTTTTTT
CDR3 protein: CASSSPGTVDEKLFF

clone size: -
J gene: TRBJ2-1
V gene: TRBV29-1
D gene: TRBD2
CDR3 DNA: TGCAGCGTTGAACCCTTCTGGGAGGGTCTTATCAATGAGCAGTTCTTC
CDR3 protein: CSVEPFWEGLINEQFF

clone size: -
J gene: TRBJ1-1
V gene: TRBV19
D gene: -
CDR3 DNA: TGTGCCAGTAGTCCGGACACCTTGAACACTGAAGCTTTCTTT
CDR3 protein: CASSPDTLNTEAFF

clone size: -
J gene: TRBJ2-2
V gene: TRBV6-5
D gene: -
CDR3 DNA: TGTGCCAGCAGTTACATGATGGCCGGAAACACCGGGGAGCTGTTTTTT
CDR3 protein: CASSYMMAGNTGELFF

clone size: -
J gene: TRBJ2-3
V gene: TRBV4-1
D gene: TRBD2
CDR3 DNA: TGCGCCAGCAGCCACAGGGCTAGCGGGAGCACAGATACGCAGTATTTT
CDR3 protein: CASSHRASGSTDTQYF

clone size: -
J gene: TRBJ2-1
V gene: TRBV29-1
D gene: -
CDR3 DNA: TGCAGCGTTGATAATCTGGGTTTGAATGAGCAGTTCTTC
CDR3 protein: CSVDNLGLNEQFF

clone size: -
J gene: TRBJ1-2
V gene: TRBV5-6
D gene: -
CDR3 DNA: TGTGCCAGCAGCTTGGGCAGGGGTGGCGGCTACACCTTC
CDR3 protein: CASSLGRGGGYTF

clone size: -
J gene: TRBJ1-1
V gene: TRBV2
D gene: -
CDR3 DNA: TGTGCCAGCAGTGAATTGGAGGGGGAAGTAAACGCTGAAGCTTTCTTT
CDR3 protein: CASSELEGEVNAEAFF

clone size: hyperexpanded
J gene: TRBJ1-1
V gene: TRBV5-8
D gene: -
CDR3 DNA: TGTGCCAGCACGCCGTCGGGATCAGGCACTGAAGCTTTCTTT
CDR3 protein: CASTPSGSGTEAFF

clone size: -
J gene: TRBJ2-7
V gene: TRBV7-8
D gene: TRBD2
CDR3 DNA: TGTGCCAGCAGCTTAGCGTACGGGAGGGCCAAGGACGAGCAGTACTTC
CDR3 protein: CASSLAYGRAKDEQYF

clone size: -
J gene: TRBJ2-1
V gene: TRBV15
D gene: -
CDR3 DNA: TGTGCCACCAGCAATGTAGGGGACAATGAGCAGTTCTTC
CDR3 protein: CATSNVGDNEQFF

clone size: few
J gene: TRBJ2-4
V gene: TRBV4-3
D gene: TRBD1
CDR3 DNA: TGCGCCAGCAGCCCCTCCCGGGACAGGGGAAACATTCAGTACTTC
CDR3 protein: CASSPSRDRGNIQYF

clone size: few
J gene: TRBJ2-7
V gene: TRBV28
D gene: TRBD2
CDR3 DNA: TGTGCCAGCAGTTTACTGACGGGAGGCGAGCAGTACTTC
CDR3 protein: CASSLLTGGEQYF

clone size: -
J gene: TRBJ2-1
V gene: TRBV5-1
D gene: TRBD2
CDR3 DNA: TGCGCCAGCAGGGTAACTAGCGACAATGAGCAGTTCTTC
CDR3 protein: CASRVTSDNEQFF

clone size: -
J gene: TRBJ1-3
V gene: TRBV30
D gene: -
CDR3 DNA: TGTGCCTGGAGTGTGGCAGGGACGACTGGAAACACCATATATTTT
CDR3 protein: CAWSVAGTTGNTIYF

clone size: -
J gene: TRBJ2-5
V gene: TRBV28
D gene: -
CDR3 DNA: TGTGCCAGCAGTCGGAGGATGGGGCGACAGACCCAGTACTTC
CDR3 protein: CASSRRMGRQTQYF

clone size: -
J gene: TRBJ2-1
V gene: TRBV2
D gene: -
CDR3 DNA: TGTGCCAGCAGTGGAAACCCAGGGGATGAGCAGTTCTTC
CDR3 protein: CASSGNPGDEQFF

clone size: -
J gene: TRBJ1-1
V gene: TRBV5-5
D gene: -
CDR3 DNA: TGTGCCAGCAGCTTGAGGGGGTTGAACACTGAAGCTTTCTTT
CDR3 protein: CASSLRGLNTEAFF

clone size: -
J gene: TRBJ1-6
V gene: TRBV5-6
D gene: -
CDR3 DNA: TGTGCCAGCAGCTTGGGACTCAATAATTCACCCCTCCACTTT
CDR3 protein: CASSLGLNNSPLHF

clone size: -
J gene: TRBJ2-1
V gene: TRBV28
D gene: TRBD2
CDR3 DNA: TGTGCCAGCAGTTTCTCTAGCGGGAGGAAGTACAATGAGCAGTTCTTC
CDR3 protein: CASSFSSGRKYNEQFF